One TCR beta chain is described in this entry. Its matching antigen is unknown. These data are taken from a study of shared clonotypes between healthy human individuals. Study findings and constraints: The small donor group covered limited genetic and exposure diversity.

V lost 2 bases and J lost 7, with 16 bases in between. The CDR3 has 15 amino acids. CDR1 is SGHDT, CDR2 YYEEEE, per germline. Naive CD8 cells were CD45RO-negative, positively selected for CCR7, excluding terminally differentiated effector memory CD45RA+ cells. Method: immunoSEQ multiplex PCR; TCRdb's copy keeps in-frame clones and lacks some. The repertoire holds fewer than 850,000 clones, with 96% as singletons. This chain uses TRBV5-6 with TRBJ1-3; the D is unclear. Sequenced input: naive CD8+ T cells sorted from blood. The receptor was derived from a man aged 25-45 years in good health. This chain's CDR3 is CASSFTDNLLNTIYF. As DNA, the CDR3 is TGTGCCAGCAGCTTTACTGACAACCTCCTGAACACCATATATTTT.